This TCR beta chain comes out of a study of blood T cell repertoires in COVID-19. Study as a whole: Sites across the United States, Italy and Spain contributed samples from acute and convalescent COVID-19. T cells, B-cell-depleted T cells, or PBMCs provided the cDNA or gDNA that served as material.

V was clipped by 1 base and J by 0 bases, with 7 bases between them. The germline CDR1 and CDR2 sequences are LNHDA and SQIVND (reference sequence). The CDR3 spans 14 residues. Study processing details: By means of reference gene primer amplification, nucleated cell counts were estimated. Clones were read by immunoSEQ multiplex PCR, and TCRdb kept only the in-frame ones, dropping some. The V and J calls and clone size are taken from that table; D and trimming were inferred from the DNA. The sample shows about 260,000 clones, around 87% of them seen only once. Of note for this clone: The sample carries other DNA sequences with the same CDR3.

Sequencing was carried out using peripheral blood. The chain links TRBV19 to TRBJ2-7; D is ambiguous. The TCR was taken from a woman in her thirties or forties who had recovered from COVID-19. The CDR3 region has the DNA TGTGCCAGTAGTATAGTTGGCAGCTCCTACGAGCAGTACTTC. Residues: CASSIVGSSYEQYF.